This is a list of T cell receptor beta chains from one sample in a study of blood T cell repertoires in COVID-19. Assay: immunoSEQ multiplex PCR; the TCRdb copy retains only in-frame clones and omits some. The sample includes fewer than 75,000 clones, roughly 90% of them seen just once. Source material: peripheral blood. These receptor sequences come from a man aged 50 or older with active COVID-19. Both conserved end residues are part of each CDR3. The D gene is left open where the match is weak. A row's size may be missing; if present it is once, few, many or a size class.

D gene	V gene	J gene	clone size	CDR3 length	CDR3 protein	CDR3 DNA
TRBD1	TRBV6-5	TRBJ2-2	NA	15	CATPGTGYVTGELFF	TGTGCCACCCCCGGGACAGGGTATGTCACCGGGGAGCTGTTTTTT
NA	TRBV11-2	TRBJ1-1	few	13	CASSLGANTEAFF	TGTGCCAGCAGCTTAGGGGCGAACACTGAAGCTTTCTTT
NA	TRBV7-9	TRBJ1-3	NA	15	CASSSTETSGNTIYF	TGTGCCAGCAGCTCGACAGAGACCTCTGGAAACACCATATATTTT
TRBD1	TRBV5-1	TRBJ1-6	NA	17	CASSLGGQSSYNSPLHF	TGCGCCAGCAGCTTGGGGGGACAGAGCTCCTATAATTCACCCCTCCACTTT
NA	TRBV21-1	TRBJ1-6	NA	14	CASRNGTGRSPLHF	TGTGCCAGCAGGAACGGGACAGGGCGTTCACCCCTCCACTTT
NA	TRBV6-2/TRBV6-3	TRBJ2-7	NA	13	CASSYRGPYEQYF	TGTGCCAGCAGTTACAGGGGTCCCTACGAGCAGTACTTC
TRBD1	TRBV7-8	TRBJ1-1	NA	13	CASSPGTGFVAFF	TGTGCCAGCAGCCCCGGGACAGGGTTTGTTGCTTTCTTT
NA	TRBV28	TRBJ1-5	NA	16	CASSFRQGLSNQPQHF	TGTGCCAGCAGTTTCCGGCAGGGTCTTAGCAATCAGCCCCAGCATTTT
TRBD1	TRBV5-1	TRBJ2-7	NA	15	CASSSRQTGGDEQYF	TGCGCCAGCAGCTCCAGACAGACAGGGGGCGACGAGCAGTACTTC
TRBD1	TRBV7-2	TRBJ1-4	NA	17	CASSLVGTGGSREKLFF	TGTGCCAGCAGCTTAGTGGGAACAGGGGGCTCGAGGGAAAAACTGTTTTTT
NA	TRBV5-1	TRBJ1-1	NA	13	CASSLQGSPEAFF	TGCGCCAGCAGCTTGCAAGGGAGCCCTGAAGCTTTCTTT
NA	TRBV3-1/TRBV3-2	TRBJ1-1	NA	13	CASSQDEGLKAFF	TGTGCCAGCAGCCAAGATGAGGGCCTTAAAGCTTTCTTT
TRBD1	TRBV27	TRBJ1-4	NA	16	CASRSGTVRENEKLFF	TGTGCCAGCAGATCCGGGACAGTTCGAGAGAATGAAAAACTGTTTTTT
NA	TRBV28	TRBJ2-7	NA	12	CASSNRVYEQYF	TGTGCCAGCAGTAACAGGGTGTACGAGCAGTACTTC
TRBD1	TRBV3-1/TRBV3-2	TRBJ1-5	NA	13	CASSPGGNQPQHF	TGTGCCAGCAGCCCAGGGGGAAATCAGCCCCAGCATTTT